This TCR beta chain is from a study of shared clonotypes between healthy human individuals. It was roughly 200 ng DNA, 33,000 or so T cell genomes, that sorted-subset replicate PCRs used. Sequencing was performed with immunoSEQ multiplex PCR; in TCRdb, only in-frame clones are kept and a portion is missing. The data hold about 1.1 million clones, with 75% to 80% observed a single time. The TCR comes from a man younger than 35 in good health. Some clones in this sample may be carry-over from other donors' samples. Source material: memory CD4+ T cells from PBMCs. The subset was: CD45RA-negative fraction.

The CDR3 bases are TGTGCCTGGGGTCGGTGGCGGACGAACAATGAGCAGTTCTTC. This encodes CAWGRWRTNNEQFF. This chain joins TRBV30 and TRBJ2-1, with unresolved D. The V end was cut by 5 bases, the J end by 5 bases, with 16 bases between. Germline V lookup: CDR1 GTSNPN, CDR2 SVGIG (reference sequence). CDR3 length: 14 residues.